The rows below give T cell receptor beta chains drawn from one sample of a study of identical twins. A single record per CDR3 protein comes from TCRdb applying MiXCR to the 5' RACE reads. Of approximately 280,000 distinct CDR3 sequences listed, about 8% are singletons. This same sample was also taken into another study, of yellow fever vaccine responses in identical twins.

Material for sequencing was memory (CD45RO+) T cells sorted from blood. The source is a woman aged 18-29 years in good health. The CDR3 runs from the conserved cysteine through the conserved F or W. A D gene is named only where the DNA matches it firmly. Expanded clones get a size class; other rows say once, few or many, or leave the size out.

size,D,V,J,CDR3,DNA
.,.,TRBV2,TRBJ2-4,CASCDHGSPGSAKNIQYF,TGTGCCAGCTGCGACCATGGATCACCCGGGAGTGCCAAAAACATTCAGTACTTC
many,.,TRBV7-2,TRBJ2-2,CASSPGLVEELFF,TGTGCCAGCAGCCCCGGACTCGTCGAGGAGCTGTTTTTT
many,.,TRBV12-3/TRBV12-4,TRBJ1-5,CASSPQVYSNQPQHF,TGTGCCAGCAGCCCCCAGGTTTATAGCAATCAGCCCCAGCATTTT
.,TRBD1,TRBV6-1,TRBJ1-6,CASSRDRAENSPLHF,TGTGCCAGCAGCAGAGACAGGGCCGAAAATTCACCCCTCCACTTT
few,TRBD2,TRBV7-7,TRBJ2-7,CASSAGTSASYEQYF,TGTGCCAGCAGCGCCGGGACTAGCGCTTCCTACGAGCAGTACTTC
many,.,TRBV28,TRBJ1-2,CASSLIGPGGYGYTF,TGTGCCAGCAGTTTAATAGGGCCCGGGGGTTATGGCTACACCTTC
.,.,TRBV28,TRBJ2-3,CASMEGGADTQYF,TGTGCCAGCATGGAGGGAGGCGCCGATACGCAGTATTTT
many,.,TRBV12-3/TRBV12-4,TRBJ2-7,CASSLVRYEQYF,TGTGCCAGCAGTTTGGTGAGGTACGAGCAGTACTTC
.,TRBD1,TRBV5-6,TRBJ1-2,CASSYRGSGYTF,TGTGCCAGCAGCTACAGGGGAAGTGGCTACACCTTC
.,.,TRBV6-4,TRBJ2-1,CASSENPGGPTDEQFF,TGTGCCAGCAGTGAAAATCCCGGGGGCCCTACCGATGAGCAGTTCTTC
few,.,TRBV7-9,TRBJ2-3,CASSLAHLREQYF,TGTGCCAGCAGCTTAGCCCACCTCCGTGAGCAGTATTTT
many,.,TRBV28,TRBJ1-5,CASSPIRGWGAGNQPQHF,TGTGCCAGCAGTCCGATCCGGGGATGGGGGGCGGGCAATCAGCCCCAGCATTTT
many,.,TRBV20-1,TRBJ2-2,CSASGVGTGELFF,TGCAGTGCTAGCGGGGTTGGCACCGGGGAGCTGTTTTTT
.,.,TRBV14,TRBJ2-2,CASSQNSGTGELFF,TGTGCCAGCAGCCAAAATTCAGGCACCGGGGAGCTGTTTTTT
many,TRBD2,TRBV2,TRBJ2-5,CASSRLAGVGETQYF,TGTGCCAGCAGTCGACTAGCGGGAGTCGGGGAGACCCAGTACTTC
many,.,TRBV25-1,TRBJ2-1,CASSDGANSYNEQFF,TGTGCCAGCAGTGACGGAGCGAACTCCTACAATGAGCAGTTCTTC
few,.,TRBV20-1,TRBJ2-3,CSVPGVERDTQYF,TGCAGTGTCCCGGGGGTTGAACGAGATACGCAGTATTTT
medium-sized,.,TRBV28,TRBJ2-7,CASSQDGPYEQYF,TGCGCCAGCAGCCAAGACGGACCTTACGAGCAGTACTTC
many,.,TRBV3-1,TRBJ1-2,CASNPQENGYTF,TGTGCCAGCAACCCCCAAGAAAATGGCTACACCTTC
many,.,TRBV7-9,TRBJ1-1,CASSLEGGTEAFF,TGTGCCAGCAGCTTAGAGGGAGGCACTGAAGCTTTCTTT
few,.,TRBV20-1,TRBJ2-2,CSARGQRFANTGELFF,TGCAGTGCTAGAGGACAACGATTCGCGAACACCGGGGAGCTGTTTTTT
many,TRBD2,TRBV5-6,TRBJ2-7,CASSIGTKTYEQYF,TGTGCCAGCAGCATCGGGACTAAAACCTACGAGCAGTACTTC
many,.,TRBV7-9,TRBJ1-2,CASSLQAGGYGYTF,TGTGCCAGCAGCCTACAGGCCGGTGGCTATGGCTACACCTTC
many,.,TRBV7-9,TRBJ2-5,CASSPGQTQYF,TGTGCCAGCAGCCCAGGACAGACCCAGTACTTC
few,TRBD1,TRBV29-1,TRBJ1-5,CSVATGINQPQHF,TGCAGCGTCGCGACAGGGATCAATCAGCCCCAGCATTTT